The source of this T cell receptor (beta chain) is a study of T cell responses to AZD1222 COVID-19 vaccine. Study in general: Researchers grouped second doses given at about 4 or about 12 weeks into one pool.

TCRdb's table, derived via immunoSEQ multiplex PCR, lists solely in-frame clones and lacks some. The table includes about 140,000 clones, 85% to 95% detected once. Germline V gene data show CDR1 as SGDLS and CDR2 as YYNGEE. The V gene lost 4 bases and the J gene lost 0 bases, with 8 bases spanning the gap. The CDR3 length is 15 residues. The TCR was taken from an adult in good health. The specimen comprised peripheral blood, sampled on day 0 of AZD1222 vaccination. The chain has TRBV9 and TRBJ1-6; no clear D. Here the CDR3 reads CASSSTSSYNSPLHF. Here the CDR3 DNA reads TGTGCCAGCAGCTCTACTAGCTCCTATAATTCACCCCTCCACTTT.